This entry describes one T cell receptor beta chain. The target antigen is unknown. The data were obtained in a study of cytomegalovirus exposure and HLA in healthy donors. Findings of the study overall: Accurate prediction of most subjects' HLA-A and HLA-B alleles from TCR beta sequences was reported. The study assumed roughly uniform donor sequencing depth for presence/absence analyses. Looking again later, the authors saw that most CMV-associated TCR beta chains seemed HLA-restricted.

The PCR was carried out with 60 Vbeta primers and 13 Jbeta primers. TCRdb's table, derived via immunoSEQ multiplex PCR, lists solely in-frame clones and lacks some. The sample includes about 140,000 clones, 70% to 85% of them seen just once. The CDR3 length is 16 residues. Germline values: CDR1 MDHEN, CDR2 SYDVKM. Trimming stripped 6 bases from V and 3 bases from J, with 20 bases between. The TCR comes from a woman aged 55-69 years in good health and CMV-seropositive. The specimen sequenced was PBMCs. The rearrangement uses TRBV28 and TRBJ2-5; tentatively, D is TRBD2 (6 bases). The CDR3 DNA follows: TGTGCCAGCAGCCTTGGCGGGGCTGGGACGAAAGAGACCCAGTACTTC. Its translation is CASSLGGAGTKETQYF. Full variable domain (missing parts from reference TRBV28 and TRBJ2-5): DVKVTQSSRYLVKRTGEKVFLECVQDMDHENMFWYRQDPGLGLRLIYFSYDVKMKEKGDIPEGYSVSREKKERFSLILESASTNQTSMYLCASSLGGAGTKETQYFGPGTRLLVL.